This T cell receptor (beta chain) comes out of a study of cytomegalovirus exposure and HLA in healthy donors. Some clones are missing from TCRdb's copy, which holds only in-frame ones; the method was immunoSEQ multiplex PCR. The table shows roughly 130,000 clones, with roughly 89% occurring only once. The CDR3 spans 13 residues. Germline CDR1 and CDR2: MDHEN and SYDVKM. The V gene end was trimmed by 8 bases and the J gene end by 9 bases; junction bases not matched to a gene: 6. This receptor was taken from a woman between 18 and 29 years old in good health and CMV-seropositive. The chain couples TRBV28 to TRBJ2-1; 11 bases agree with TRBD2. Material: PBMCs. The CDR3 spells CASGSGGALEQFF. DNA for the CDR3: TGTGCCAGCGGTAGCGGGGGGGCCCTTGAGCAGTTCTTC.